This note documents a single T cell receptor (beta chain) sequence. Its antigen is currently unknown. Assay used: immunoSEQ multiplex PCR; TCRdb lists only in-frame clones, some missing. Altogether more than 70,000 clones are present, 70% to 90% being singletons, with the ten largest covering 1.5%. This sample is drawn from a study of T cell responses to AZD1222 COVID-19 vaccine. Points from the study as a whole: Spike regions recognized by vaccine-associated CD4 TCRs spanned the protein, led by 160-218 and 743-854. Recipients of two AZD1222 doses showed rising Spike-specific TCR breadth and depth.

With V trimmed by 3 bases and J by 13 bases, 7 bases remained unmatched. This CDR3 is 13 amino acids long. Germline V gene data show CDR1 as LNHNV and CDR2 as YYDKDF (reference sequence). The clonotype comes from an adult in good health. The gene calls are TRBV15 and TRBJ2-3; 10 nucleotides match TRBD2. The sequencing here drew on peripheral blood, taken on day 0 of AZD1222 vaccination. The CDR3 DNA is TGTGCCACCAGCAGGGCCGGGACTAGCGACGAGTATTTT. Its translation is CATSRAGTSDEYF.